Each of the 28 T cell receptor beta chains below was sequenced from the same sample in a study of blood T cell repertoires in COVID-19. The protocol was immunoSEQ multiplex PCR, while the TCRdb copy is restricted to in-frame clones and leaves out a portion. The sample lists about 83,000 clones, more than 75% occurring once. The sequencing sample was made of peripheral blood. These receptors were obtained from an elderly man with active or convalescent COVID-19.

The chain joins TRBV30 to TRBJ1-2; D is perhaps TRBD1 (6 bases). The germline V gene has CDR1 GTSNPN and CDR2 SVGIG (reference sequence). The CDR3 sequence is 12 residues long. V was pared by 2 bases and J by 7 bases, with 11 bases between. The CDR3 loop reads CAWSLQTGGYTF. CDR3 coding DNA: TGTGCCTGGAGTCTCCAGACAGGTGGCTACACCTTC.

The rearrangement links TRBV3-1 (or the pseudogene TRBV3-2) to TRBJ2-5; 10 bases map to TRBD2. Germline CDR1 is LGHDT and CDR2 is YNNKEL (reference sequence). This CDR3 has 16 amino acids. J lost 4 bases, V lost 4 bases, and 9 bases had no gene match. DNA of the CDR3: TGTGCCAGCAGCCGGACACGAGCGGGAGGGGCAGAGACCCAGTACTTC. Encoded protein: CASSRTRAGGAETQYF.

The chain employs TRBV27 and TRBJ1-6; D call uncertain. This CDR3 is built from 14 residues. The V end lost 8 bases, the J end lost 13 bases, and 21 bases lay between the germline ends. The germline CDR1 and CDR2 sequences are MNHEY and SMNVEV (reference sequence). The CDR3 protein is CASSAGRVRSPLHF. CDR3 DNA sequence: TGTGCCAGCTCGGCCGGCCGGGTTCGGTCCCCCCTCCACTTT.

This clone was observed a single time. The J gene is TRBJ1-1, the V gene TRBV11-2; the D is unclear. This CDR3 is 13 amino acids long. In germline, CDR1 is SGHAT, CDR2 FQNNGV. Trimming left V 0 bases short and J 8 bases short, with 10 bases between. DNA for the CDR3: TGTGCCAGCAGCTTAGATCGAGCAACGGAAGCTTTCTTT. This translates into CASSLDRATEAFF. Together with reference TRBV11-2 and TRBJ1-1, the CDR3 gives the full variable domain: EAGVAQSPRYKIIEKRQSVAFWCNPISGHATLYWYQQILGQGPKLLIQFQNNGVVDDSQLPKDRFSAERLKGVDSTLKIQPAKLEDSAVYLCASSLDRATEAFFGQGTRLTVV.

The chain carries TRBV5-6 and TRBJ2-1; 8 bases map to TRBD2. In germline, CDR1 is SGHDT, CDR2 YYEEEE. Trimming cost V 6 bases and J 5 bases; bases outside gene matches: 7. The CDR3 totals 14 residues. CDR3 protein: CASNNWGLDNEQFF. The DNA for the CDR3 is TGTGCCAGCAACAACTGGGGACTAGACAATGAGCAGTTCTTC.

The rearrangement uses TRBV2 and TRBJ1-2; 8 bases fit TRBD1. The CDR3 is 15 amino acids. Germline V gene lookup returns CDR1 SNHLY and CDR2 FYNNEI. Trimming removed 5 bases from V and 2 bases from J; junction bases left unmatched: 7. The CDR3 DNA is TGTGCCAGCAGTACCCCCAGGGGGCCAAACTATGGCTACACCTTC. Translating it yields CASSTPRGPNYGYTF. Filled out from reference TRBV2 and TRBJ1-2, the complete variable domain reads EPEVTQTPSHQVTQMGQEVILRCVPISNHLYFYWYRQILGQKVEFLVSFYNNEISEKSEIFDDQFSVERPDGSNFTLKIRSTKLEDSAMYFCASSTPRGPNYGYTFGSGTRLTVV.

CDR3: CASSPPRTSGGPSSYNEQFF. In DNA form, the CDR3 reads TGTGCCAGCTCACCACCGAGAACTAGCGGGGGCCCGAGCTCCTACAATGAGCAGTTCTTC. The rearrangement uses TRBV18 and TRBJ2-1; 11 bases are a match to TRBD2. Germline CDR1 reads KGHSH; CDR2 reads LQKENI. The CDR3 has 20 amino acids. The trim removed 0 bases at V and 0 bases at J, leaving 10 bases unmatched.

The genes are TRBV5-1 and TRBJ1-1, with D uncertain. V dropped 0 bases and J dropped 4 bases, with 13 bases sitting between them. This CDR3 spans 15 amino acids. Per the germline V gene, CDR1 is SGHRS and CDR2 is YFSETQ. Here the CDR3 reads CASSLAVGISTEAFF. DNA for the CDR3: TGCGCCAGCAGCTTGGCGGTCGGGATCAGCACTGAAGCTTTCTTT.

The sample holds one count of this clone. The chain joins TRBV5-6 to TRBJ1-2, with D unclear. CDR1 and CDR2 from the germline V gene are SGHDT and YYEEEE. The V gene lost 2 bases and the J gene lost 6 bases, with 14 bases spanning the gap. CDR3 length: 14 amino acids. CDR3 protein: CASSFMESFHGYTF. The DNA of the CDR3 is TGTGCCAGCAGCTTTATGGAGTCCTTCCATGGCTACACCTTC.

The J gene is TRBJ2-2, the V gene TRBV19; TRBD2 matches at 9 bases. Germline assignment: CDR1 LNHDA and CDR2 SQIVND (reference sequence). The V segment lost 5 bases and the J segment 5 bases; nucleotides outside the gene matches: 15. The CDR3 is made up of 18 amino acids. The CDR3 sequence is CASSSFSGGSSRTGELFF. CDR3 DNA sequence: TGTGCCAGTAGTTCATTTAGCGGGGGTTCCTCGAGGACCGGGGAGCTGTTTTTT.

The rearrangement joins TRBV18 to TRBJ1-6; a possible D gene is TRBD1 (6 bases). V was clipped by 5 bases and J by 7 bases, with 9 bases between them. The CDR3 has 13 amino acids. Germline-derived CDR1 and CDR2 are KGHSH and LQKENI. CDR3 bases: TGTGCCAGCTCAGGCGACAGGAATTCACCCCTCCACTTT. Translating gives CASSGDRNSPLHF.

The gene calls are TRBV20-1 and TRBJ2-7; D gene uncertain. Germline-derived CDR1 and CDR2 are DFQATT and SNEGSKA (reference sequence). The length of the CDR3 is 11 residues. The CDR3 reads CIYGGSYEQYV. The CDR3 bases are TGCATTTATGGCGGCTCCTACGAGCAGTACGTC.

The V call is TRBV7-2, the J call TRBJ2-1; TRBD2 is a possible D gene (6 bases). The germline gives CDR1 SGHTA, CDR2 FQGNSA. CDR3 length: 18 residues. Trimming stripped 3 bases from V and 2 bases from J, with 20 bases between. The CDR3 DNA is TGTGCCAGCAGCTTTGATCGGGCCCTCCGGGGGACCTACAATGAGCAGTTCTTC. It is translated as CASSFDRALRGTYNEQFF.

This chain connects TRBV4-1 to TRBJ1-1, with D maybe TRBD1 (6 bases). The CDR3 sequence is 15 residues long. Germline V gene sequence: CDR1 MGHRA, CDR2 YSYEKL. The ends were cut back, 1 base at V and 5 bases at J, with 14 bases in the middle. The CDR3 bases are TGCGCCAGCAGCCAAGGCTCTGGGCAGGGGACTGAAGCTTTCTTT. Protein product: CASSQGSGQGTEAFF.

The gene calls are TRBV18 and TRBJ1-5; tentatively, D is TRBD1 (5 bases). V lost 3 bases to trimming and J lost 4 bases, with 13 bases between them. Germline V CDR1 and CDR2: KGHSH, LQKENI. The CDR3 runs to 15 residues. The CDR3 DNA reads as TGTGCCAGCTCACCCTTAGACAGTTCGAATCAGCCCCAGCATTTT. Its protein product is CASSPLDSSNQPQHF.

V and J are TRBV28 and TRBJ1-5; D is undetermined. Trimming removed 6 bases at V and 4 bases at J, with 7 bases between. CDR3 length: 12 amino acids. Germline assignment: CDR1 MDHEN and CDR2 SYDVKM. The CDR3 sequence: CASRSTNQPQHF. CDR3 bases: TGTGCCAGCAGGTCGACAAATCAGCCCCAGCATTTT. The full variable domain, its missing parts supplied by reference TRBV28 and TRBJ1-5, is DVKVTQSSRYLVKRTGEKVFLECVQDMDHENMFWYRQDPGLGLRLIYFSYDVKMKEKGDIPEGYSVSREKKERFSLILESASTNQTSMYLCASRSTNQPQHFGDGTRLSIL.

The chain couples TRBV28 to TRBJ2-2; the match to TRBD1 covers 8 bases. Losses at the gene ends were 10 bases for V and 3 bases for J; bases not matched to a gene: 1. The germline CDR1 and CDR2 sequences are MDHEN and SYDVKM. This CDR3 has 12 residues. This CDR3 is CATRGHTGELFF. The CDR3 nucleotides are TGTGCCACCAGGGGGCACACCGGGGAGCTGTTTTTT.

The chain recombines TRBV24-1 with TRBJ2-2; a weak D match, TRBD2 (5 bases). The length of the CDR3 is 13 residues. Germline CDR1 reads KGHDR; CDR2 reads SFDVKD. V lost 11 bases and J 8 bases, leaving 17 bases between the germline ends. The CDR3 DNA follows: TGTGCCAGCAGGCCCGCGGGTGCGGGGGAGCTGTTTTTT. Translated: CASRPAGAGELFF.

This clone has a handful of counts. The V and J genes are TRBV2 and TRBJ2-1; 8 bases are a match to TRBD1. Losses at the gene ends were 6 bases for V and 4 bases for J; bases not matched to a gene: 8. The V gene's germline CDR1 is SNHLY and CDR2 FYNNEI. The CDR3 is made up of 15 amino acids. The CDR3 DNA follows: TGTGCCAGCAGGGAGAGGACAGGGTCGTACAATGAGCAGTTCTTC. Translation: CASRERTGSYNEQFF. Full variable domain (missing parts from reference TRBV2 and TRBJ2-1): EPEVTQTPSHQVTQMGQEVILRCVPISNHLYFYWYRQILGQKVEFLVSFYNNEISEKSEIFDDQFSVERPDGSNFTLKIRSTKLEDSAMYFCASRERTGSYNEQFFGPGTRLTVL.

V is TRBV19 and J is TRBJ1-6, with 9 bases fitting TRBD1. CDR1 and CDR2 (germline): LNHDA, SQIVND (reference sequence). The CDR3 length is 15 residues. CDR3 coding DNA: TGTGCGACAGGGGGATCCAGCTCCTATAATTCACCCCTCCACTTT. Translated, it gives CATGGSSSYNSPLHF.

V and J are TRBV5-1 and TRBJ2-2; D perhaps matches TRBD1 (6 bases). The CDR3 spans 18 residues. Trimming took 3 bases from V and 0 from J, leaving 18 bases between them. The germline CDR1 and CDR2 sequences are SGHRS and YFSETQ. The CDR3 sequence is CASSSGAVGGANTGELFF. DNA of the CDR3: TGCGCCAGCAGCTCCGGAGCGGTAGGGGGAGCGAACACCGGGGAGCTGTTTTTT.

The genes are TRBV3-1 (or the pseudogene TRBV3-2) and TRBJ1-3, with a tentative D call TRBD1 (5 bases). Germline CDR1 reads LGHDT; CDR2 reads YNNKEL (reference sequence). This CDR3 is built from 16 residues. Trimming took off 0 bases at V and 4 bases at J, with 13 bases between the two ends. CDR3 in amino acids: CASSQDKGARGNTIYF. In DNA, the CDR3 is TGTGCCAGCAGCCAAGATAAAGGGGCCAGAGGAAACACCATATATTTT.

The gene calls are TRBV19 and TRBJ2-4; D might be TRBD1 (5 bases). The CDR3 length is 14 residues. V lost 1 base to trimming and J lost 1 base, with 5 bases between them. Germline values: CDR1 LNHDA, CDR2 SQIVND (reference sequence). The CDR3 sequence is CASSIAGAKNIQYF. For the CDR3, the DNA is TGTGCCAGTAGTATAGCAGGGGCCAAAAACATTCAGTACTTC.

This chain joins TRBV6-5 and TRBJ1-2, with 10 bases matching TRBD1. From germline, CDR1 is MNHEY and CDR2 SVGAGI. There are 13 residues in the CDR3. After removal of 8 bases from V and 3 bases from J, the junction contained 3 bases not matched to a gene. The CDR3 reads CASRTGGDYGYTF. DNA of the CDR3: TGTGCCAGCCGGACAGGGGGTGACTATGGCTACACCTTC.

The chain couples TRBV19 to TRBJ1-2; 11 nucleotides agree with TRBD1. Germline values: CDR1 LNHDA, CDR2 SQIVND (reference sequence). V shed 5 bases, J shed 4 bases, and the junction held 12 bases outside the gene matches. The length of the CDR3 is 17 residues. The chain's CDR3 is CASSFLIPGQGGYGYTF. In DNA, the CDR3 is TGTGCCAGTAGTTTCCTAATTCCGGGACAGGGGGGCTATGGCTACACCTTC.

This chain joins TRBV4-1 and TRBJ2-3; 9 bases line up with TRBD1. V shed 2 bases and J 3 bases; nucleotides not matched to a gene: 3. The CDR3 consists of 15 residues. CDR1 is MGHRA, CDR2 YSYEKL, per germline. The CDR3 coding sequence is TGCGCCAGCAGCCAACTTGGACAGGGGACAGATACGCAGTATTTT. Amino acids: CASSQLGQGTDTQYF.

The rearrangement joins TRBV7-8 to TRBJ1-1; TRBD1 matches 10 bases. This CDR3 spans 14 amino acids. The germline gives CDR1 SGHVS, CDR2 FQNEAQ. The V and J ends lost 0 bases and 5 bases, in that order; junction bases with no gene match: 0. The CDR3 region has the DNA TGTGCCAGCAGCTTAGCGGGACAGGGGACTGAAGCTTTCTTT. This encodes CASSLAGQGTEAFF. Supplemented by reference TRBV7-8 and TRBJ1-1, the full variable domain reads GAGVSQSPRYKVAKRGQDVALRCDPISGHVSLFWYQQALGQGPEFLTYFQNEAQLDKSGLPSDRFFAERPEGSVSTLKIQRTQQEDSAVYLCASSLAGQGTEAFFGQGTRLTVV.

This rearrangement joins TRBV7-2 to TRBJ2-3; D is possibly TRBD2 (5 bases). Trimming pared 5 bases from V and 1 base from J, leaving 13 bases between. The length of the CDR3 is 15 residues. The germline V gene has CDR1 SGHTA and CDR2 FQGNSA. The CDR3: CASSQERRRTDTQYF. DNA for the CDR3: TGTGCCAGCAGCCAGGAGCGGAGGCGCACAGATACGCAGTATTTT.